The 23 T cell receptor beta chains in this list originate from one sample, sequenced in a study of technical replicates of blood from a few donors. Here immunoSEQ multiplex PCR was the method, and the copy in TCRdb shows in-frame clones only, minus some. Among tens of thousands of clones listed, roughly 93% were seen once. The sample comprised PBMCs. Every receptor here comes from a human donor in good health. Some clones in this sample may be carry-over from other donors' samples.

The V call is TRBV30, the J call TRBJ2-3; no reliable D call. Germline CDR1 GTSNPN, CDR2 SVGIG (reference sequence). The CDR3 sequence is 12 residues long. Trimming pared 2 bases from V and 0 bases from J, leaving 3 bases between. The CDR3 spells CAWSISTDTQYF. CDR3 DNA sequence: TGTGCCTGGAGTATAAGCACAGATACGCAGTATTTT.

The chain couples TRBV7-8 to TRBJ2-5, with D possibly being TRBD2 (6 bases). V lost 11 bases and J lost 4, with 14 bases in between. The CDR3 loop spans 12 amino acids. Germline V lookup: CDR1 SGHVS, CDR2 FQNEAQ. The CDR3 is CASGDGGETQYF. The DNA for the CDR3 is TGTGCCTCGGGGGATGGGGGAGAGACCCAGTACTTC.

This rearrangement joins TRBV7-2 to TRBJ1-6, with a possible D match to TRBD1 (5 bases). Trimming took 3 bases from V and 0 from J, leaving 12 bases between them. CDR1 is SGHTA and CDR2 is FQGNSA in the germline V gene. The CDR3 is 17 residues long. CDR3 nucleotide sequence: TGTGCCAGCAGCTTGGTCAGGGCAAGCTCCTATAATTCACCCCTCCACTTT. Its translation: CASSLVRASSYNSPLHF.

CDR3 residues: CASSQDAGSNSGGFSTDTQYF. In DNA form, the CDR3 reads TGCGCCAGCAGCCAAGATGCAGGGTCGAATAGCGGGGGATTTAGCACAGATACGCAGTATTTT. V gene TRBV4-3 combines with J gene TRBJ2-3; TRBD2 matches at 9 bases. CDR1 is LGHNA, CDR2 YSLEER, per germline. CDR3 length: 21 amino acids. J gave up 0 bases and V 0 bases, and 16 bases lay outside the gene matches.

The rearrangement links TRBV29-1 to TRBJ1-1; D remains unclear. This CDR3 region has 12 residues. CDR1 SQVTM and CDR2 ANQGSEA come from the germline V gene. The CDR3: CRGGTAGTEAFF. The DNA of the CDR3 is TGCAGAGGTGGAACGGCGGGCACTGAAGCTTTCTTT.

The rearrangement joins TRBV7-2 to TRBJ2-7, with TRBD2 matching over 13 bases. The CDR3 covers 16 residues. V shed 4 bases, J shed 2 bases, and the junction held 5 bases outside the gene matches. Germline values: CDR1 SGHTA, CDR2 FQGNSA. The CDR3 sequence: CASSSLTSGRTYEQYF. The CDR3 DNA is TGTGCCAGCAGCTCGCTGACTAGCGGGAGGACCTACGAGCAGTACTTC.

The chain recombines TRBV2 with TRBJ1-1; 9 bases map to TRBD1. The trim removed 7 bases at V and 2 bases at J, leaving 5 bases unmatched. The CDR3 sequence is 14 residues long. Germline CDR1 and CDR2: SNHLY and FYNNEI. Written as DNA, the CDR3 is TGTGCCAGCACTTTGGGACAGGGTAACACTGAAGCTTTCTTT. Protein product: CASTLGQGNTEAFF.

This chain connects TRBV7-3 to TRBJ2-3; tentatively, D is TRBD2 (5 bases). The CDR3 loop spans 16 amino acids. Germline lookup yields CDR1 SGHTA and CDR2 FQGTGA. Trimming removed 1 base from V and 2 bases from J, with 13 bases in between. The CDR3 is CASSLRHSANTDTQYF. Here the CDR3 DNA reads TGTGCCAGCAGCTTAAGGCATAGCGCCAACACAGATACGCAGTATTTT. Full variable domain (rest looked up from reference TRBV7-3 and TRBJ2-3): GAGVSQTPSNKVTEKGKYVELRCDPISGHTALYWYRQSLGQGPEFLIYFQGTGAADDSGLPNDRFFAVRPEGSVSTLKIQRTERGDSAVYLCASSLRHSANTDTQYFGPGTRLTVL.

This clone is a singleton in its sample. V and J are TRBV10-3 and TRBJ1-4, with D unresolved. Germline V gene lookup returns CDR1 ENHRY and CDR2 SYGVKD. Trimming removed 3 bases at V and 5 bases at J, with 13 bases between. CDR3 length equals 15 residues. CDR3 DNA sequence: TGTGCCATCAGTGATCAAGAACTGAGAAATGAAAAACTGTTTTTT. Its translation: CAISDQELRNEKLFF.

This chain uses TRBV2 with TRBJ2-3; D not resolved. CDR3 length equals 15 residues. V lost 5 bases and J 2 bases, leaving 14 bases between the germline ends. Germline CDR1 is SNHLY and CDR2 is FYNNEI. The CDR3 reads CASSKQQSSTDTQYF. Written as DNA, the CDR3 is TGTGCCAGCAGTAAACAACAGAGTTCCACAGATACGCAGTATTTT. The entire variable domain, with the rest obtained from reference TRBV2 and TRBJ2-3, is as follows: EPEVTQTPSHQVTQMGQEVILRCVPISNHLYFYWYRQILGQKVEFLVSFYNNEISEKSEIFDDQFSVERPDGSNFTLKIRSTKLEDSAMYFCASSKQQSSTDTQYFGPGTRLTVL.

This clone has only one observation. The rearrangement links TRBV6-5 to TRBJ2-7; tentatively, D is TRBD1 (5 bases). With 3 bases removed from V and 0 bases from J, the gap between germline ends came to 12 bases. There are 15 residues in the CDR3. Germline V gene lookup returns CDR1 MNHEY and CDR2 SVGAGI. CDR3 loop: CASSYRGYSSYEQYF. The CDR3 DNA reads TGTGCCAGCAGTTATAGGGGCTATAGCTCCTACGAGCAGTACTTC.

The chain has TRBV5-4 and TRBJ1-2; 12 positions agree with TRBD1. In germline, CDR1 is SGHNT, CDR2 YYREEE (reference sequence). CDR3 size: 15 residues. Trimming took 4 bases from V and 3 from J; bases not matched to a gene: 4. CDR3 in DNA: TGTGCCAGCAGCGCAGGGACAGGGGGCCACTATGGCTACACCTTC. The encoded protein is CASSAGTGGHYGYTF.

The chain employs TRBV14 and TRBJ1-5; possible D gene TRBD1, 5 bases. V gave up 0 bases and J gave up 4 bases, with 19 bases separating them. CDR1 is SGHDN, CDR2 FVKESK, per germline. The length of the CDR3 is 18 residues. The chain's CDR3 is CASSQDLVTSRGNQPQHF. As DNA, the CDR3 is TGTGCCAGCAGCCAAGATCTCGTCACTTCACGGGGGAATCAGCCCCAGCATTTT.

The CDR3 DNA reads as TGTGCCAGCACCCCTGCCAGGGGATTCAACTATGGCTACACCTTC. Translation gives CASTPARGFNYGYTF. The J gene is TRBJ1-2, the V gene TRBV6-5; D possibly corresponds to TRBD1 (6 bases). CDR3 size: 15 residues. Per the germline V gene, CDR1 is MNHEY and CDR2 is SVGAGI. V lost 7 bases and J 2 bases, leaving 17 bases between the germline ends.

The chain joins TRBV4-3 to TRBJ2-1; possible D gene TRBD2, 6 bases. The germline CDR1 and CDR2 sequences are LGHNA and YSLEER. The CDR3 length is 17 residues. V dropped 1 base and J dropped 2 bases, with 15 bases sitting between them. CDR3 nucleotides: TGCGCCAGCAGCCAAGGAAGTTATAGCGGCACCTACAATGAGCAGTTCTTC. It encodes CASSQGSYSGTYNEQFF.

The genes are TRBV11-3 and TRBJ1-4; D not certain. This CDR3 comprises 11 residues. Germline-derived CDR1 and CDR2 are SGHNT and YENEEA. The CDR3 spells CRGRSGEKLFF. Written as DNA, the CDR3 is TGTCGAGGGAGGTCTGGAGAAAAACTGTTTTTT.

DNA of the CDR3: TGTGCCAGCAGACGAGAGGCTAGCAGTGAGCAGTTCTTC. Translated: CASRREASSEQFF. The gene calls are TRBV2 and TRBJ2-1; a possible D gene is TRBD2 (5 bases). The CDR3 runs to 13 residues. Per the germline V gene, CDR1 is SNHLY and CDR2 is FYNNEI. Trimming removed 6 bases from V and 9 bases from J, with 15 bases in between.

V is TRBV5-6 and J is TRBJ2-7; D is ambiguous. Trimming shortened V by 2 bases and J by 2 bases, and 8 bases separated the two germline ends. The CDR3 has 13 residues. Germline V gene lookup returns CDR1 SGHDT and CDR2 YYEEEE. CDR3 in DNA: TGTGCCAGCAGCTTAGTTGGCACCTACGAGCAGTACTTC. Translating gives CASSLVGTYEQYF.

The rearrangement uses TRBV7-8 and TRBJ1-2; 8 bases line up with TRBD1. Looked up from germline, CDR1 is SGHVS and CDR2 is FQNEAQ. The V segment lost 4 bases and the J segment 0 bases; nucleotides outside the gene matches: 4. This CDR3 contains 15 residues. This CDR3 reads CASSSRTGPNYGYTF. For the CDR3, the DNA is TGTGCCAGCAGCTCAAGGACAGGGCCTAACTATGGCTACACCTTC. The whole variable domain, remainder taken from reference TRBV7-8 and TRBJ1-2, is GAGVSQSPRYKVAKRGQDVALRCDPISGHVSLFWYQQALGQGPEFLTYFQNEAQLDKSGLPSDRFFAERPEGSVSTLKIQRTQQEDSAVYLCASSSRTGPNYGYTFGSGTRLTVV.

This CDR3 reads CASSSLAGADLYEQYF. The CDR3 region has the DNA TGTGCCAGCAGCTCTCTAGCGGGGGCGGATCTATACGAGCAGTACTTC. The V call is TRBV11-2, the J call TRBJ2-7, with 10 bases aligning to TRBD2. The CDR3 consists of 16 residues. The V and J ends lost 4 bases and 4 bases, in that order; junction bases with no gene match: 10. Germline-derived CDR1 and CDR2 are SGHAT and FQNNGV.

Details on this clone: Germline is not matched at one junction end, which may reflect a read error. This chain uses TRBV5-6 with TRBJ2-7; 7 nucleotides align to TRBD1. The CDR3 is 14 amino acids. Germline CDR1 is SGHDT and CDR2 is YYEEEE. The CDR3 nucleotides are TGTGCCAGCAGACCATGGACAGGCTCCGACGAGCAGTACTTC. This sequence encodes CASRPWTGSDEQYF.

J is TRBJ2-3 and V is TRBV2; no firm D call. Germline-derived CDR1 and CDR2 are SNHLY and FYNNEI. V gave up 7 bases and J gave up 1 base, with 9 bases separating them. The CDR3 covers 13 residues. The CDR3 loop is CASTAGGTDTQYF. The DNA of the CDR3 is TGTGCCAGCACAGCAGGCGGCACAGATACGCAGTATTTT.

This chain uses TRBV5-6 with TRBJ2-2, with 8 bases that match TRBD1. V gave up 2 bases and J gave up 6 bases; unmatched junction bases: 6. Germline CDR1 is SGHDT and CDR2 is YYEEEE. This CDR3 has 15 residues. CDR3 residues: CASSFRDRTAGELFF. CDR3 in DNA: TGTGCCAGCAGCTTCCGGGACAGGACGGCCGGGGAGCTGTTTTTT.